The 31 T cell receptor beta chains listed next were all sequenced from one sample in a study of blood T cell repertoires in COVID-19. The repertoire was sequenced with immunoSEQ multiplex PCR; TCRdb's copy has only in-frame clones and lacks some. The repertoire has 110,000 to 150,000 clones, around 79% of them found once; the top ten carry about 8.6%. Specimen: peripheral blood. The origin of the receptors is a man aged 50 to 59 with active or convalescent COVID-19.

V gene TRBV13 combines with J gene TRBJ1-4, with TRBD1 identical over 9 bases. CDR1 is PRHDT, CDR2 FYEKMQ, per germline (reference sequence). The CDR3 is made up of 15 amino acids. Trimming cost V 3 bases and J 5 bases; bases outside gene matches: 4. In DNA form, the CDR3 reads TGTGCCAGCAGCTTCGCCGGGACAGGGAATGAAAAACTGTTTTTT. It specifies CASSFAGTGNEKLFF.

This chain connects TRBV4-1 to TRBJ1-1, with TRBD1 identical over 10 bases. V shed 1 base and J 1 base; nucleotides not matched to a gene: 6. Germline loops: CDR1 MGHRA, CDR2 YSYEKL. The length of the CDR3 is 17 residues. The CDR3: CASSQVGTGVKNTEAFF. The DNA for the CDR3 is TGCGCCAGCAGCCAAGTAGGGACAGGGGTTAAGAACACTGAAGCTTTCTTT.

The chain uses TRBV5-8 and TRBJ1-1; D might be TRBD1 (5 bases). V was trimmed by 2 bases and J by 6 bases, leaving 23 bases between them. CDR1 and CDR2 (germline): SGHTS, YDEGEE. This CDR3 comprises 17 residues. The CDR3 region is CASSFRRRGTEHPEAFF. Here the CDR3 DNA reads TGTGCCAGCAGCTTCCGTCGGAGGGGCACTGAACATCCTGAAGCTTTCTTT.

This chain links TRBV11-3 with TRBJ2-1, with 12 bases aligning to TRBD2. This CDR3 spans 16 amino acids. Germline CDR1 reads SGHNT; CDR2 reads YENEEA. Trimming removed 1 base from V and 3 bases from J; junction bases left unmatched: 1. The DNA for the CDR3 is TGTGCCAGCAGCTTAGGACTAGCGGGAGTCTACAATGAGCAGTTCTTC. Its protein product is CASSLGLAGVYNEQFF.

The chain combines TRBV14 with TRBJ2-7, with D possibly matching TRBD1 (6 bases). The CDR3 loop spans 13 amino acids. Germline V gene sequence: CDR1 SGHDN, CDR2 FVKESK. Trimming left V 8 bases short and J 3 bases short, with 14 bases between. In DNA, the CDR3 is TGTGCCAGCCCCGACAGGAGGAACTACGAGCAGTACTTC. Protein product: CASPDRRNYEQYF.

This clone turned up a few times. CDR3 nucleotides: TGTGCCAGCAGTCCTAGACCTTCTGGGGCCAACGTCCTGACTTTC. Translating gives CASSPRPSGANVLTF. The V gene is TRBV27, the J gene TRBJ2-6; D gene ambiguous. The CDR3 covers 15 residues. Germline loops: CDR1 MNHEY, CDR2 SMNVEV (reference sequence). V lost 5 bases and J lost 1, with 9 bases in between.

V and J are TRBV20-1 and TRBJ1-1; the D gene is possibly TRBD1 (6 bases). The CDR3 loop spans 17 amino acids. Per the germline V gene, CDR1 is DFQATT and CDR2 is SNEGSKA (reference sequence). Trimming pared 3 bases from V and 2 bases from J, leaving 22 bases between. The chain's CDR3 is CSASSSPKQGLNTEAFF. The CDR3 nucleotides read TGCAGTGCTAGTTCATCTCCCAAACAGGGCCTTAACACTGAAGCTTTCTTT.

The gene calls are TRBV27 and TRBJ2-2, with 14 bases aligning to TRBD2. Per the germline V gene, CDR1 is MNHEY and CDR2 is SMNVEV (reference sequence). The CDR3 is 16 amino acids. The V and J ends lost 4 bases and 6 bases, in that order; junction bases with no gene match: 4. CDR3 amino acids: CASSSGLAGVAGELFF. The CDR3 DNA reads TGTGCCAGCAGTTCGGGACTAGCGGGAGTAGCCGGGGAGCTGTTTTTT.

This chain links TRBV7-2 with TRBJ2-3; no clear D gene. V lost 2 bases and J lost 2, with 11 bases in between. Germline assignment: CDR1 SGHTA and CDR2 FQGNSA. This CDR3 region has 15 residues. The CDR3 DNA follows: TGTGCCAGCAGCTTATCCAGCGTTATCACAGATACGCAGTATTTT. Translated, it gives CASSLSSVITDTQYF.

The V gene is TRBV2, the J gene TRBJ1-6; TRBD1 is a possible D gene (5 bases). CDR3 length: 17 residues. V was shortened by 7 bases and J by 3 bases, with 19 bases between the two germline ends. Germline values: CDR1 SNHLY, CDR2 FYNNEI. CDR3 coding DNA: TGTGCCAGCATTGCGGATCTGGGGGGGGGCTATAATTCACCCCTCCACTTT. This gives the protein CASIADLGGGYNSPLHF.

The J gene is TRBJ1-1, the V gene TRBV19, with D possibly TRBD1 on 6 matching bases. Deletions cut 7 bases from V and 1 base from J, with 13 bases between. CDR3 length: 14 amino acids. CDR1 is LNHDA and CDR2 is SQIVND in the germline V gene (reference sequence). CDR3 amino acids: CASKRGWANTEAFF. In DNA, the CDR3 is TGTGCCAGTAAGAGGGGGTGGGCGAACACTGAAGCTTTCTTT. Full variable domain (remainder filled in from reference TRBV19 and TRBJ1-1): DGGITQSPKYLFRKEGQNVTLSCEQNLNHDAMYWYRQDPGQGLRLIYYSQIVNDFQKGDIAEGYSVSREKKESFPLTVTSAQKNPTAFYLCASKRGWANTEAFFGQGTRLTVV.

J is TRBJ2-3 and V is TRBV28; 15 bases match TRBD2. This CDR3 spans 17 amino acids. CDR1 is MDHEN, CDR2 SYDVKM, per germline. V was clipped by 5 bases and J by 2 bases; unmatched bases: 5. The CDR3, as DNA: TGTGCCAGCAGTACCGGGACTAGCGGGAGGTACACAGATACGCAGTATTTT. Encoded protein: CASSTGTSGRYTDTQYF. The whole variable domain, remainder taken from reference TRBV28 and TRBJ2-3, is DVKVTQSSRYLVKRTGEKVFLECVQDMDHENMFWYRQDPGLGLRLIYFSYDVKMKEKGDIPEGYSVSREKKERFSLILESASTNQTSMYLCASSTGTSGRYTDTQYFGPGTRLTVL.

This sequence joins TRBV28 and TRBJ1-1, with D tentatively TRBD1 (6 bases). V shed 6 bases and J shed 5 bases, with 10 bases lying between them. Germline loops: CDR1 MDHEN, CDR2 SYDVKM. There are 12 residues in the CDR3. The CDR3 nucleotides read TGTGCCAGCAGACCCACAGGGACTGAAGCTTTCTTT. Translation gives CASRPTGTEAFF.

CDR3 in amino acids: CASSSRGRSSGANVLTF. The CDR3 bases are TGTGCCAGCAGCTCCAGGGGGCGCAGCTCCGGGGCCAACGTCCTGACTTTC. This chain joins TRBV7-9 and TRBJ2-6, with 8 nucleotides matching TRBD1. CDR1 SEHNR and CDR2 FQNEAQ come from the germline V gene (reference sequence). Losses at the gene ends were 4 bases for V and 4 bases for J; bases not matched to a gene: 9. The CDR3 extends over 17 amino acids.

This clone was counted only a few times. V usage is TRBV28 and J usage is TRBJ1-5; maybe TRBD1 (5 bases). Germline V gene data show CDR1 as MDHEN and CDR2 as SYDVKM. This CDR3 comprises 16 residues. V dropped 6 bases and J dropped 4 bases, with 19 bases sitting between them. Written as DNA, the CDR3 is TGTGCCAGCAGCCCTTCGGCTCGGGCAGGGAATCAGCCCCAGCATTTT. The encoded protein is CASSPSARAGNQPQHF.

This chain connects TRBV9 to TRBJ2-5, with D possibly being TRBD2 (6 bases). CDR1 and CDR2 from the germline V gene are SGDLS and YYNGEE. The CDR3 covers 16 residues. V was cut by 2 bases and J by 0 bases, with 14 bases left in between. The CDR3 nucleotides are TGTGCCAGCAGCGTCAGACCCCTAGCGAACCAAGAGACCCAGTACTTC. Protein: CASSVRPLANQETQYF.

This CDR3 reads CASSEVGTAISGNTIYF. CDR3 in DNA: TGTGCCAGCAGTGAAGTAGGGACAGCGATCTCTGGAAACACCATATATTTT. The V and J genes are TRBV2 and TRBJ1-3; 7 nucleotides align to TRBD1. The CDR3 totals 17 residues. V lost 1 base and J lost 0; bases outside the gene matches: 6. Germline CDR1 and CDR2: SNHLY and FYNNEI. Full variable domain (outside the CDR3, taken from reference TRBV2 and TRBJ1-3): EPEVTQTPSHQVTQMGQEVILRCVPISNHLYFYWYRQILGQKVEFLVSFYNNEISEKSEIFDDQFSVERPDGSNFTLKIRSTKLEDSAMYFCASSEVGTAISGNTIYFGEGSWLTVV.

V and J are TRBV6-5 and TRBJ1-3; 7 bases line up with TRBD1. Germline V gene sequence: CDR1 MNHEY, CDR2 SVGAGI. V lost 5 bases to trimming and J lost 0 bases; unmatched junction nucleotides: 4. CDR3 size: 15 residues. The CDR3 region is CASSNRGVSGNTIYF. DNA for the CDR3: TGTGCCAGCAGTAACAGGGGCGTCTCTGGAAACACCATATATTTT.

The rearrangement links TRBV28 to TRBJ1-1; 9 bases match TRBD1. V dropped 6 bases and J dropped 3; count of bases not matched to a gene: 5. This CDR3 comprises 14 residues. Germline assignment: CDR1 MDHEN and CDR2 SYDVKM. CDR3 in amino acids: CASSQTGGYTEAFF. CDR3 DNA sequence: TGTGCCAGCAGCCAGACAGGGGGGTACACTGAAGCTTTCTTT.

The V call is TRBV5-1, the J call TRBJ2-2; a possible D gene is TRBD2 (7 bases). V lost 0 bases, J lost 2 bases, and 11 bases lay in between. This CDR3 contains 16 residues. CDR1 is SGHRS and CDR2 is YFSETQ in the germline V gene. The CDR3: CASSLDGGLNTGELFF. In DNA, the CDR3 is TGCGCCAGCAGCTTGGACGGGGGGCTTAACACCGGGGAGCTGTTTTTT.

In this sample, this clone turned up once. The DNA of the CDR3 is TGTGCCAGCAGCCAACAAGATACGCAGTATTTT. This codes for CASSQQDTQYF. The rearrangement uses TRBV3-1 (or the pseudogene TRBV3-2) and TRBJ2-3; D unclear. The V end lost 2 bases, the J end lost 5 bases, and 2 bases lay between the germline ends. In germline, CDR1 is LGHDT, CDR2 YNNKEL (reference sequence). The CDR3 is 11 residues long.

V is TRBV19 and J is TRBJ1-5, with 12 positions matching TRBD1. Germline V gives CDR1 LNHDA, CDR2 SQIVND (reference sequence). The CDR3 runs to 16 residues. The V segment lost 4 bases and the J segment 4 bases; nucleotides outside the gene matches: 5. CDR3 in amino acids: CASSNRGQGANQPQHF. CDR3 in DNA: TGTGCCAGTAGTAACCGGGGACAGGGGGCAAATCAGCCCCAGCATTTT.

The chain uses TRBV5-1 and TRBJ2-7, with TRBD1 identical over 7 bases. Trimming at V came to 3 bases and at J to 5 bases, leaving 8 bases not matched to a gene. Looked up from germline, CDR1 is SGHRS and CDR2 is YFSETQ. The CDR3 consists of 14 residues. In nucleotides, the CDR3 is TGCGCCAGCAGCTCCCAGACAGGGACCCACGAGCAGTACTTC. This sequence encodes CASSSQTGTHEQYF.

The rearrangement links TRBV7-3 to TRBJ2-6; a weak D match, TRBD1 (6 bases). V shed 5 bases and J shed 4 bases, with 12 bases lying between them. Germline V CDR1 and CDR2: SGHTA, FQGTGA. The CDR3 sequence is 15 residues long. The CDR3 loop reads CASSGPRGGANVLTF. The CDR3 DNA is TGTGCCAGCAGCGGCCCCAGGGGAGGGGCCAACGTCCTGACTTTC.

The V call is TRBV10-1, the J call TRBJ2-7; maybe TRBD1 (6 bases). Trimming removed 3 bases from V and 6 bases from J, with 12 bases in between. This CDR3 contains 13 residues. The germline V gene encodes CDR1 WNHNN and CDR2 SYGVQD (reference sequence). The CDR3 DNA reads as TGCGCCAGCAGTGACAGGGGCGCGGGCGAGCAGTACTTC. Encoded protein: CASSDRGAGEQYF.

In its sample, this clone was seen a few times. The gene calls are TRBV6-5 and TRBJ2-5, with 9 bases aligning to TRBD2. Germline assignment: CDR1 MNHEY and CDR2 SVGAGI. The CDR3 covers 14 residues. Trimming cost V 6 bases and J 10 bases; bases outside gene matches: 12. CDR3 nucleotides: TGTGCCAGCAGGCCGGGACTAGCAGTGAGAGGCCAGTACTTC. Protein sequence: CASRPGLAVRGQYF.

The chain's CDR3 is CASIRSGLGTDTQYF. The CDR3 DNA reads as TGTGCCAGCATACGAAGCGGACTTGGCACAGATACGCAGTATTTT. The chain joins TRBV27 to TRBJ2-3; weak D call: TRBD2 (5 bases). Trimming took 7 bases from V and 1 from J, leaving 15 bases between them. This CDR3 region has 15 residues. Germline CDR1 is MNHEY and CDR2 is SMNVEV (reference sequence).

This rearrangement joins TRBV30 to TRBJ2-3, with 11 bases lining up with TRBD2. This CDR3 contains 16 residues. V shed 2 bases, J shed 2 bases, and the junction held 6 bases outside the gene matches. Germline loops: CDR1 GTSNPN, CDR2 SVGIG (reference sequence). The CDR3 DNA is TGTGCCTGGAGTTTCCGGACTAGCGGGCCCACAGATACGCAGTATTTT. Translated: CAWSFRTSGPTDTQYF.

This rearrangement joins TRBV5-1 to TRBJ2-1; D is undetermined. The CDR3 loop spans 15 amino acids. Germline-derived CDR1 and CDR2 are SGHRS and YFSETQ. With 0 bases removed from V and 7 bases from J, the gap between germline ends came to 14 bases. The CDR3 bases are TGCGCCAGCAGCTTGGCATCTCCCCCGAGTAATGAGCAGTTCTTC. Protein product: CASSLASPPSNEQFF.

The V and J genes are TRBV9 and TRBJ1-1, with D possibly being TRBD1 (6 bases). The V end was cut by 0 bases, the J end by 12 bases, with 18 bases between. The CDR3 covers 14 residues. CDR1 is SGDLS, CDR2 YYNGEE, per germline. The CDR3 region is CASSVVGTRDIPFF. In DNA form, the CDR3 reads TGTGCCAGCAGCGTAGTAGGGACCCGGGACATCCCTTTCTTT. Complete variable domain (other parts from reference TRBV9 and TRBJ1-1): DSGVTQTPKHLITATGQRVTLRCSPRSGDLSVYWYQQSLDQGLQFLIQYYNGEERAKGNILERFSAQQFPDLHSELNLSSLELGDSALYFCASSVVGTRDIPFFGQGTRLTVV.

The chain uses TRBV13 and TRBJ1-2; 7 bases align to TRBD1. The CDR3 loop spans 17 amino acids. Per germline, CDR1 PRHDT and CDR2 FYEKMQ (reference sequence). V lost 0 bases, J lost 1 base, and 8 bases stayed unmatched. CDR3 protein: CASSLGLGQANNYGYTF. Here the CDR3 DNA reads TGTGCCAGCAGCTTAGGCCTCGGACAGGCCAATAACTATGGCTACACCTTC.